This TCR beta chain was sequenced during a study of radiation and T cells in renal cell carcinoma. The overall study: Nephrectomy followed 15 Gy stereotactic body radiation by 4 weeks. Study findings and constraints: In blood, top tumor clones expanded by 2 weeks, shrinking by 4.

With regard to this clone: The antigen remains undetermined.

The CDR3 consists of 15 residues. Trimming left V 3 bases short and J 4 bases short, with 15 bases between. CDR1 and CDR2 from the germline V gene are LNHNV and YYDKDF (reference sequence). This table comes from immunoSEQ multiplex PCR, and its TCRdb copy is limited to in-frame clones, with some not included. This table has about 130,000 clones, more than 70% appearing once. The sample's time point: baseline pretreatment blood. Treatment: 15 Gy SBRT to primary tumor, nephrectomy 4 weeks later. Blood was sampled at baseline, 2 weeks and 4 weeks after SBRT. The patient's renal cell carcinoma had clear cell pathology.

V is TRBV15 and J is TRBJ2-5; D not certain. This specimen was blood, taken from a patient whose treatment included radiotherapy and nephrectomy. The clonotype originates from a woman aged 45-65 years with renal cell carcinoma. Here the CDR3 reads CATSRVYPAGETQYF. The CDR3 bases are TGTGCCACCAGCAGGGTGTACCCCGCTGGAGAGACCCAGTACTTC.